This passage covers 23 T cell receptor beta chains from one sample sequenced in a study of cytomegalovirus exposure and HLA in healthy donors. Use of 60 Vbeta and 13 Jbeta primers characterized the PCR. Clones were read by immunoSEQ multiplex PCR, and TCRdb kept only the in-frame ones, dropping some. The sample lists some 95,000 clones, around 74% occurring once. Sequencing was done on a sample of PBMCs. All receptors derive from a man aged 50-59 years in good health and CMV-seropositive.

The chain combines TRBV19 with TRBJ2-7; a weak D match, TRBD2 (6 bases). The CDR3 is 15 amino acids. V was shortened by 1 base and J by 4 bases, with 14 bases between the two germline ends. Germline lookup yields CDR1 LNHDA and CDR2 SQIVND (reference sequence). The CDR3 loop reads CASSIGAGSSYEQYF. The CDR3 nucleotides read TGTGCCAGTAGTATAGGTGCGGGGTCCTCTTACGAGCAGTACTTC.

This clone was observed a single time. The chain's CDR3 is CAWSVGAGGPSGDTQYF. The DNA for the CDR3 is TGTGCCTGGAGTGTAGGAGCGGGGGGTCCCTCGGGAGATACGCAGTATTTT. V and J are TRBV30 and TRBJ2-3, with 9 bases fitting TRBD2. From germline, CDR1 is GTSNPN and CDR2 SVGIG (reference sequence). V lost 0 bases, J lost 5 bases, and 12 bases stayed unmatched. This CDR3 is 17 amino acids long.

The chain recombines TRBV4-2 with TRBJ2-1; TRBD2 aligns across 10 bases. J gave up 4 bases and V 1 base, and 13 bases lay outside the gene matches. This CDR3 spans 19 amino acids. Looked up from germline, CDR1 is LGHNA and CDR2 is YNFKEQ. The CDR3 nucleotides read TGTGCCAGCAGCCAAGCTGGGCAGCGGGGGGGCCGGGTATACAATGAGCAGTTCTTC. Its translation is CASSQAGQRGGRVYNEQFF.

V usage is TRBV18 and J usage is TRBJ1-1, with TRBD1 as a possible D gene (6 bases). Germline lookup yields CDR1 KGHSH and CDR2 LQKENI. The CDR3 sequence is 15 residues long. V lost 4 bases and J lost 4, with 16 bases in between. For the CDR3, the DNA is TGTGCCAGCTCACTTGGACAGCGGTGGGGCACTGAAGCTTTCTTT. This codes for CASSLGQRWGTEAFF.

V gene TRBV6-1 combines with J gene TRBJ1-2; D gene ambiguous. This CDR3 has 13 amino acids. V was cut by 2 bases and J by 8 bases, with 12 bases left in between. Germline CDR1 and CDR2: MNHNS and SASEGT. CDR3 bases: TGTGCCAGCAGTGAATCCCCCGGGGAGGGCTACACCTTC. Its translation: CASSESPGEGYTF.

The genes are TRBV4-2 and TRBJ2-7; maybe TRBD1 (5 bases). Germline CDR1 LGHNA, CDR2 YNFKEQ. This CDR3 is 15 amino acids long. V was trimmed by 1 base and J by 1 base, leaving 11 bases between them. The CDR3 DNA sequence: TGTGCCAGCAGCCAAGTGTCAGGGTTATCCTACGAGCAGTACTTC. Its translation is CASSQVSGLSYEQYF.

The gene calls are TRBV27 and TRBJ2-3; maybe TRBD2 (6 bases). From germline, CDR1 is MNHEY and CDR2 SMNVEV (reference sequence). The CDR3 covers 15 residues. Trimming took off 5 bases at V and 6 bases at J, with 18 bases between the two ends. The CDR3 reads CASSLQLAHWDTQYF. CDR3 DNA: TGTGCCAGCAGTCTCCAACTAGCCCACTGGGATACGCAGTATTTT.

The rearrangement uses TRBV5-8 and TRBJ2-1; no reliable D call. There are 14 residues in the CDR3. Deletions cut 1 base from V and 4 bases from J, with 9 bases between. CDR1 SGHTS and CDR2 YDEGEE come from the germline V gene. The CDR3 here is CASSLFPGYNEQFF. In DNA, the CDR3 is TGTGCCAGCAGCTTGTTTCCAGGATACAATGAGCAGTTCTTC.

CDR3 amino acids: CAWSPQGKGQPQHF. DNA of the CDR3: TGTGCCTGGAGTCCCCAGGGGAAGGGTCAGCCCCAGCATTTT. V is TRBV30 and J is TRBJ1-5; D possibly corresponds to TRBD1 (6 bases). The CDR3 loop spans 14 amino acids. V gave up 2 bases and J gave up 6 bases, with 14 bases separating them. In germline, CDR1 is GTSNPN, CDR2 SVGIG (reference sequence).

V usage is TRBV5-6 and J usage is TRBJ1-5; D perhaps matches TRBD1 (5 bases). V dropped 1 base and J dropped 3 bases, with 8 bases sitting between them. This CDR3 has 14 amino acids. From germline, CDR1 is SGHDT and CDR2 YYEEEE. CDR3 DNA sequence: TGTGCCAGCAGCTTGATTGGGGCCAATCAGCCCCAGCATTTT. Its protein product is CASSLIGANQPQHF.

Note on this clone: This sample also contains other DNA sequences that code for the same CDR3. The V and J genes are TRBV9 and TRBJ1-5; 8 bases line up with TRBD1. J was trimmed by 6 bases and V by 4 bases; bases with no gene match: 6. Germline V gene sequence: CDR1 SGDLS, CDR2 YYNGEE. This CDR3 is built from 14 residues. The CDR3 nucleotides are TGTGCCAGCAGCTTTACAGGGGGTGGTCAGCCCCAGCATTTT. Translation: CASSFTGGGQPQHF.

The chain uses TRBV7-2 and TRBJ2-5; 11 nucleotides line up with TRBD2. The V gene's germline CDR1 is SGHTA and CDR2 FQGNSA. Trimming took 1 base from V and 2 from J; bases not matched to a gene: 3. This CDR3 is built from 16 residues. CDR3 amino acids: CASSLGSSGGQETQYF. CDR3 sequence (DNA): TGTGCCAGCAGCTTAGGGTCTAGCGGGGGGCAAGAGACCCAGTACTTC.

This clone occurred a few times. The chain employs TRBV7-2 and TRBJ1-5; D call uncertain. Between the trimmed V and J ends, which lost 2 bases and 3 bases, there was a span of 14 bases. Germline V gene lookup returns CDR1 SGHTA and CDR2 FQGNSA. This CDR3 has 16 residues. The DNA of the CDR3 is TGTGCCAGCAGCTTATCGTCAGGCCCCATCAATCAGCCCCAGCATTTT. Protein sequence: CASSLSSGPINQPQHF. Variable domain in full (rest from reference TRBV7-2 and TRBJ1-5): GAGVSQSPSNKVTEKGKDVELRCDPISGHTALYWYRQSLGQGLEFLIYFQGNSAPDKSGLPSDRFSAERTGGSVSTLTIQRTQQEDSAVYLCASSLSSGPINQPQHFGDGTRLSIL.

The chain employs TRBV5-6 and TRBJ2-2; D not resolved. V was pared by 1 base and J by 8 bases, with 3 bases between. The CDR3 extends over 11 amino acids. CDR1 is SGHDT and CDR2 is YYEEEE in the germline V gene. The CDR3, as DNA: TGTGCCAGCAGCTTGCTGGGGGAGCTGTTTTTT. This sequence encodes CASSLLGELFF.

The genes are TRBV5-6 and TRBJ2-7, with 7 bases matching TRBD1. The ends lost 3 bases at V and 6 bases at J; junction bases unmatched: 6. CDR1 and CDR2 (germline): SGHDT, YYEEEE. The CDR3 contains 13 residues. The CDR3 loop is CASSWGQFSEQYF. CDR3 DNA sequence: TGTGCCAGCAGCTGGGGACAGTTTTCCGAGCAGTACTTC.

CDR3 loop: CASSYGLAETDTQYF. CDR3 DNA: TGTGCCAGCAGTTACGGGCTAGCGGAGACAGATACGCAGTATTTT. V and J are TRBV6-5 and TRBJ2-3, with 7 nucleotides matching TRBD2. V lost 2 bases, J lost 3 bases, and 5 bases stayed unmatched. The CDR3 loop spans 15 amino acids. CDR1 is MNHEY, CDR2 SVGAGI, per germline.

This chain links TRBV30 with TRBJ1-5; D uncertain. The CDR3 is made up of 13 amino acids. V was cut by 2 bases and J by 1 base, with 6 bases left in between. Germline CDR1 GTSNPN, CDR2 SVGIG (reference sequence). Written as DNA, the CDR3 is TGTGCCTGGAGTCTTACAAGCAATCAGCCCCAGCATTTT. As protein: CAWSLTSNQPQHF.

The chain links TRBV27 to TRBJ2-1; 11 nucleotides line up with TRBD2. The ends lost 7 bases at V and 5 bases at J; junction bases unmatched: 7. Germline CDR1 and CDR2: MNHEY and SMNVEV (reference sequence). The CDR3 spans 15 residues. CDR3 in amino acids: CASKVGLAADNEQFF. CDR3 nucleotide sequence: TGTGCCAGCAAGGTGGGACTAGCGGCCGACAATGAGCAGTTCTTC.

This chain links TRBV7-3 with TRBJ2-7; 9 positions agree with TRBD2. V was clipped by 2 bases and J by 6 bases; unmatched bases: 5. Germline CDR1 reads SGHTA; CDR2 reads FQGTGA. The CDR3 covers 14 residues. The DNA for the CDR3 is TGTGCCAGCAGCTTAGCGGGGGGGGTTTCCGAGCAGTACTTC. Protein product: CASSLAGGVSEQYF.

The V call is TRBV9, the J call TRBJ2-2, with D tentatively TRBD1 (6 bases). The CDR3 has 13 residues. Trimming stripped 7 bases from V and 6 bases from J, with 13 bases between. Germline lookup yields CDR1 SGDLS and CDR2 YYNGEE. CDR3 region: CASAGTFSGELFF. CDR3 sequence (DNA): TGTGCCAGCGCCGGGACATTCTCCGGGGAGCTGTTTTTT.

J is TRBJ1-2 and V is TRBV14, with D perhaps TRBD1 (6 bases). This CDR3 has 16 amino acids. In germline, CDR1 is SGHDN, CDR2 FVKESK. The V gene lost 1 base and the J gene lost 1 base, with 13 bases spanning the gap. CDR3 nucleotide sequence: TGTGCCAGCAGCCAAGCCAGGGGAAGAGATAACTATGGCTACACCTTC. It codes for CASSQARGRDNYGYTF.

A few counts support this clone. The CDR3 spells CASSRQGYNEQFF. The DNA for the CDR3 is TGTGCCAGCAGCAGACAGGGATACAATGAGCAGTTCTTC. V gene TRBV11-2 combines with J gene TRBJ2-1, with TRBD1 matching 7 bases. Germline CDR1 SGHAT, CDR2 FQNNGV. With 5 bases clipped from V and 4 bases from J, the junction kept 2 bases outside the gene matches. The CDR3 extends over 13 amino acids.

This clone was counted between two and nine times. The chain joins TRBV10-3 to TRBJ2-5; D may be TRBD1 (6 bases). Germline V gene sequence: CDR1 ENHRY, CDR2 SYGVKD. The CDR3 covers 12 residues. Trimming cost V 10 bases and J 0 bases, with 9 bases left between them. DNA for the CDR3: TGTGCCAGCCGGGACAACCAAGAGACCCAGTACTTC. This gives the protein CASRDNQETQYF.